This section outlines one TCR beta chain sequence together with its context. Its antigen is unknown. This may be a read error: a much more frequent sequence differs by one nucleotide. The CDR3 is 13 residues long. Germline V CDR1 and CDR2: SGHRS, YFSETQ. This record comes from a study of breast tumors, draining lymph nodes, adjacent tissues. Notes on the study in general: Tumor repertoires ranked between lymph nodes and nontumor tissue in diversity, with V and J gene preferences.

TCRdb fed the multiplex PCR reads into MiXCR, producing one record per CDR3 protein. The data contain hundreds of thousands of distinct CDR3 sequences, less than 40% of them singletons. Axillary draining lymph nodes of breast cancer patients supplied the node samples. The sample consisted of axillary lymph node tissue. The receptor comes from a female donor with breast cancer. Some clones in this sample may be carry-over from other donors' samples. J is TRBJ1-1 and V is TRBV5-1, with D hard to call. The CDR3 DNA reads TGCGCCAGCAGCTTGTCGTTGAACACTGACGCTTTCTTT. This codes for CASSLSLNTDAFF.